Detailed here is one T cell receptor beta chain. Germline CDR1 is LNHDA and CDR2 is SQIVND (reference sequence). J was trimmed by 1 base and V by 5 bases; bases with no gene match: 11. The CDR3 is 17 residues long. This sample was taken from a study of early T cells in non-severe SARS-CoV-2 infection. Individual cDNA molecules received unique molecular identifiers. TCRdb passed the 5' RACE reads through MiXCR, listing each CDR3 protein once. The table lists roughly 90,000 distinct CDR3 sequences, roughly 14% of them singletons. The chain uses TRBV19 and TRBJ1-5; 7 bases fit TRBD1. Specimen: whole blood. The origin of this receptor is an adult who was a healthcare worker with PCR-confirmed SARS-CoV-2 infection or an uninfected control (not recorded which). The CDR3 spells CASSPRTGGWSNQPQHF. The DNA for the CDR3 is TGTGCCAGTAGTCCCCGGACAGGTGGTTGGAGCAATCAGCCCCAGCATTTT.